The 15 T cell receptor beta chains listed next were all sequenced from one sample in a study of T cell responses to AZD1222 COVID-19 vaccine. Profiled with immunoSEQ multiplex PCR; TCRdb holds only in-frame clones, not every one. The sample has about 130,000 clones, about 88% seen once. Specimen: peripheral blood, collected on day 0 of AZD1222 vaccination. These receptors all stem from an adult in good health.

CDR3 bases: TGTGCCAGCAGTCCAGGGGGCGGCAATCAGCCCCAGCATTTT. This translates into CASSPGGGNQPQHF. The rearrangement links TRBV5-8 to TRBJ1-5, with 8 bases aligning to TRBD1. This CDR3 region has 14 residues. V lost 5 bases and J lost 2; bases outside the gene matches: 3. Germline loops: CDR1 SGHTS, CDR2 YDEGEE.

The rearrangement links TRBV15 to TRBJ2-7; the D gene is possibly TRBD2 (5 bases). Germline assignment: CDR1 LNHNV and CDR2 YYDKDF (reference sequence). V was pared by 0 bases and J by 3 bases, with 9 bases between. The CDR3 sequence is 14 residues long. CDR3 DNA: TGTGCCACCAGCAGAGACAGGAGCGGCTACGAGCAGTACTTC. This gives the protein CATSRDRSGYEQYF.

The chain has TRBV7-2 and TRBJ2-5; 14 bases are a match to TRBD2. V was clipped by 9 bases and J by 4 bases; unmatched bases: 7. The CDR3 is made up of 15 amino acids. Germline CDR1 SGHTA, CDR2 FQGNSA. This CDR3 is CARGTSGSYGETQYF. As DNA, the CDR3 is TGTGCCAGAGGGACTAGCGGGAGTTATGGAGAGACCCAGTACTTC.

The V call is TRBV6-1, the J call TRBJ1-5; TRBD1 might be the D (6 bases). V lost 2 bases and J lost 6, with 14 bases in between. This CDR3 has 15 residues. Germline lookup yields CDR1 MNHNS and CDR2 SASEGT. CDR3 in DNA: TGTGCCAGCAGTGAACTCGGACAGCGTGGTCAGCCCCAGCATTTT. Its translation is CASSELGQRGQPQHF.

This chain uses TRBV9 with TRBJ2-1; the match to TRBD2 covers 12 bases. The V and J ends lost 0 bases and 10 bases, in that order; junction bases with no gene match: 5. The germline V gene has CDR1 SGDLS and CDR2 YYNGEE. The CDR3 sequence is 15 residues long. This CDR3 reads CASSVGLAGAGEQFF. In nucleotides, the CDR3 is TGTGCCAGCAGCGTAGGACTAGCGGGGGCAGGGGAGCAGTTCTTC.

The genes are TRBV7-2 and TRBJ1-6; D is unclear. V was cut by 1 base and J by 3 bases, with 10 bases left in between. The CDR3 spans 16 residues. CDR1 is SGHTA, CDR2 FQGNSA, per germline. DNA for the CDR3: TGTGCCAGCAGCTTAGAATACGCCAGCTATAATTCACCCCTCCACTTT. As protein: CASSLEYASYNSPLHF.

The CDR3 here is CASRRGANTEAFF. The CDR3 coding sequence is TGTGCCAGCAGAAGAGGGGCTAACACTGAAGCTTTCTTT. The chain has TRBV6-5 and TRBJ1-1; TRBD1 might be the D (5 bases). The V gene's germline CDR1 is MNHEY and CDR2 SVGAGI. Trimming removed 6 bases from V and 2 bases from J, with 10 bases in between. The CDR3 sequence is 13 residues long.

CDR3 amino acids: CASSYGLQETQYF. CDR3 sequence (DNA): TGTGCCAGCAGTTACGGACTTCAAGAGACCCAGTACTTC. The J gene is TRBJ2-5, the V gene TRBV6-2 or TRBV6-3; possible D gene TRBD2, 5 bases. The CDR3 has 13 residues. The V gene's germline CDR1 is MNHEY and CDR2 SVGEGT. V was trimmed by 2 bases and J by 2 bases, leaving 6 bases between them.

The chain has TRBV3-1 (or the pseudogene TRBV3-2) and TRBJ2-1, with D maybe TRBD2 (5 bases). Germline V gene sequence: CDR1 LGHDT, CDR2 YNNKEL (reference sequence). This CDR3 spans 15 amino acids. V was trimmed by 1 base and J by 4 bases, leaving 11 bases between them. The CDR3 reads CASSQATAAYNEQFF. The DNA for the CDR3 is TGTGCCAGCAGCCAAGCTACAGCGGCATACAATGAGCAGTTCTTC.

The chain is built from TRBV6-6 and TRBJ2-5; tentatively, D is TRBD2 (7 bases). This CDR3 has 13 residues. Per germline, CDR1 MNHNY and CDR2 SVGAGI (reference sequence). V shed 2 bases and J shed 5 bases, with 9 bases lying between them. In DNA form, the CDR3 reads TGTGCCAGCAGTTACAGGGGGGGTGAGACCCAGTACTTC. Translating it yields CASSYRGGETQYF.

The chain combines TRBV23-1 with TRBJ1-2; D unclear. TRBV23-1 is an ORF; its function is uncertain. This CDR3 has 14 residues. V was shortened by 1 base and J by 6 bases, with 12 bases between the two germline ends. The CDR3 region is CASSQFVGSNGYTF. The CDR3 bases are TGCGCCAGCAGTCAATTCGTAGGGTCGAATGGCTACACCTTC.

The chain carries TRBV3-1 (or the pseudogene TRBV3-2) and TRBJ2-7; D is possibly TRBD1 (5 bases). The CDR3 extends over 14 amino acids. The V and J ends lost 0 bases and 4 bases respectively, with 10 bases between them. Germline CDR1 is LGHDT and CDR2 is YNNKEL (reference sequence). CDR3 sequence (DNA): TGTGCCAGCAGCCAAGATCTAAAGGGGTACGAGCAGTACTTC. This translates into CASSQDLKGYEQYF.

The CDR3 region has the DNA TGTGCCAGCAGCGTAGAGGGCATCTCTGGAAACACCATATATTTT. It codes for CASSVEGISGNTIYF. The rearrangement links TRBV9 to TRBJ1-3; D is unclear. V gave up 0 bases and J gave up 0 bases, with 7 bases separating them. This CDR3 is 15 amino acids long. The germline CDR1 and CDR2 sequences are SGDLS and YYNGEE.

The chain carries TRBV4-1 and TRBJ2-7, with D tentatively TRBD1 (6 bases). The germline V gene encodes CDR1 MGHRA and CDR2 YSYEKL. This CDR3 comprises 14 residues. With 4 bases removed from V and 7 bases from J, the gap between germline ends came to 17 bases. In DNA form, the CDR3 reads TGCGCCAGCAGCCCGCTACAGGGTTCGAAAGAGCAGTACTTC. Its protein is CASSPLQGSKEQYF.

The chain is built from TRBV7-8 and TRBJ2-1; TRBD2 aligns across 10 bases. This CDR3 is built from 16 residues. Germline lookup yields CDR1 SGHVS and CDR2 FQNEAQ. V dropped 4 bases and J dropped 1; count of bases not matched to a gene: 4. CDR3 residues: CASSSAGGPSYNEQFF. The CDR3 DNA reads as TGTGCCAGCAGCTCAGCGGGAGGGCCGTCCTACAATGAGCAGTTCTTC.